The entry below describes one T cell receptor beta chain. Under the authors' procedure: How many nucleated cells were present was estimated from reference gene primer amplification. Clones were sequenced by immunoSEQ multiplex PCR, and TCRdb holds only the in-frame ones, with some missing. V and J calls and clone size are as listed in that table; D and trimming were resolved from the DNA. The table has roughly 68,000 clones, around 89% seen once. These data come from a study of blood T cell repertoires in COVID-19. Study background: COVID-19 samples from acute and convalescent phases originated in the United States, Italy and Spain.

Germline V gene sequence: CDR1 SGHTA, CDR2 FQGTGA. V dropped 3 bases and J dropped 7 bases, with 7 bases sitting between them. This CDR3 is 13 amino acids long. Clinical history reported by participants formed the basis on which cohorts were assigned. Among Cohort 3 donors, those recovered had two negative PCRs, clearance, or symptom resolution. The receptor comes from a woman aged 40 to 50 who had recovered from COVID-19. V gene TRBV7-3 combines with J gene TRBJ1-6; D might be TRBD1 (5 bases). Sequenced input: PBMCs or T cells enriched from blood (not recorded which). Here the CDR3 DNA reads TGTGCCAGCAGCTTGGGGGGGAATTCACCCCTCCACTTT. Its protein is CASSLGGNSPLHF.